These T cell receptor beta chains were read from a single sample in a study of a mutant IDH1 vaccine in newly diagnosed glioma. What these receptors recognize is not known. Measured with immunoSEQ multiplex PCR; TCRdb has only the in-frame clones, and not every one. Found here are 40,000 to 65,000 clones, more than 70% of them singletons; the top ten hold approximately 1.8%. The sample was PBMCs, taken from a glioma patient whose treatment included an IDH1 peptide vaccine. Source of these receptors: a woman aged 40 to 50 with glioma. Each CDR3 is given with its conserved first and last residue. A D gene is named only where the DNA matches it firmly. A clone size is listed for some rows: how often the clone was seen (once, few, many), or a class if it is expanded.

>NA|TRBV7-2|TRBJ2-3|few
TGTGCCAGCAGCTCTAGCGTTGTGGGCACAGATACGCAGTATTTT
CASSSSVVGTDTQYF
>NA|TRBV29-1|TRBJ1-1|NA
TGCAGCGTGCCCGGGGTAGGCCTAAACACTGAAGCTTTCTTT
CSVPGVGLNTEAFF
>NA|TRBV5-6|TRBJ1-4|once
TGTGCCAGCAGCTTGGACTTCGGGGGAGAAAAACTGTTTTTT
CASSLDFGGEKLFF
>NA|TRBV5-1|TRBJ2-7|NA
TGCGCCAGCAGCAAATCAATGGGAGAGCAGTACTTC
CASSKSMGEQYF
>NA|TRBV7-2|TRBJ2-7|NA
TGTGCCAGCAGCGGTGGGACAAATTCCTACGAGCAGTACTTC
CASSGGTNSYEQYF
>NA|TRBV25-1|TRBJ2-6|NA
TGTGCCAGCAGGGGGGCCAACGTCCTGACTTTC
CASRGANVLTF
>NA|TRBV7-8|TRBJ1-1|NA
TGTGCCAGCAGCTTAGCGCACGGGGTTAGGACTGAAGCTTTCTTT
CASSLAHGVRTEAFF
>NA|TRBV18|TRBJ1-5|NA
TGTGCCAGCTCATCTGACGGGGCTAGCAATCAGCCCCAGCATTTT
CASSSDGASNQPQHF
>NA|TRBV7-8|TRBJ1-5|NA
TGTGCCAGCAGCTTAGGTGATAGCAATCAGCCCCAGCATTTT
CASSLGDSNQPQHF
>NA|TRBV11-2|TRBJ2-5|NA
TGTGCCAGCAGCTCCCTACAGGGTAGGGGCCAAGAGACCCAGTACTTC
CASSSLQGRGQETQYF
>TRBD1|TRBV15|TRBJ2-7|NA
TGTGCCACCAGCTACGACCGGGACAGCTACGAGCAGTACTTC
CATSYDRDSYEQYF
>TRBD1|TRBV11-2|TRBJ2-5|NA
TGTGCCAGCAGCTTGACAGGGTCAGAGACCCAGTACTTC
CASSLTGSETQYF
>NA|TRBV7-2|TRBJ1-3|NA
TGTGCCAGCAGCTCCTCTCAAGGGGCAAGCTCTGGAAACACCATATATTTT
CASSSSQGASSGNTIYF
>TRBD1|TRBV10-1|TRBJ2-3|NA
TGCGCCAGCAGTGAGGGACAGGGGACGGTAGATACGCAGTATTTT
CASSEGQGTVDTQYF
>TRBD2|TRBV5-1|TRBJ2-3|NA
TGCGCCAGCAGCTTGGGTGCTAGCGGGGGGCGGACAGATACGCAGTATTTT
CASSLGASGGRTDTQYF
>TRBD1|TRBV29-1|TRBJ1-2|NA
TGCAGCGTACCGGGACAGGGGCCAGGAGGCTACACCTTC
CSVPGQGPGGYTF
>NA|TRBV10-2|TRBJ2-7|NA
TGCGCCAGCAGTGGACAGCTCTACGAGCAGTACTTC
CASSGQLYEQYF
>NA|TRBV7-2|TRBJ1-4|NA
TGTGCCAGCAGCTTAGTGTGGGGAGAAAAACTGTTTTTT
CASSLVWGEKLFF
>TRBD2|TRBV7-9|TRBJ2-7|NA
TGTGCCAGCAGCTTATCCGTGGGGGGGTACGAGCAGTACTTC
CASSLSVGGYEQYF
>TRBD1|TRBV6-5|TRBJ1-4|NA
TGTGCCAGCAACTACAGGGGAGGGAATGGAAAACTGTTTTTT
CASNYRGGNGKLFF
>TRBD1|TRBV2|TRBJ1-6|few
TGTGCCAGCAGGGGACAGGGGGATTCACCCCTCCACTTT
CASRGQGDSPLHF
>TRBD1|TRBV6-1|TRBJ1-1|NA
TGTGCCAGCAGACGACAGGGCTCGAACACTGAAGCTTTCTTT
CASRRQGSNTEAFF
>TRBD2|TRBV9|TRBJ2-2|NA
TGTGCCAGCAGCTCCGGACTAGCGGGAGACACCGGGGAGCTGTTTTTT
CASSSGLAGDTGELFF
>TRBD1|TRBV7-2|TRBJ1-3|few
TGTGCCAGCAGGAGGGACAGCTCTGGAAACACCATATATTTT
CASRRDSSGNTIYF
>NA|TRBV5-5|TRBJ1-2|NA
TGTGCCAGCAGCTTGATGCTAGGGGTTGGGGGCTACACCTTC
CASSLMLGVGGYTF
>TRBD2|TRBV7-2|TRBJ2-5|NA
TGTGCCAGCAGCTTCGTAGCGGGGGGCCCCCAAGAGACCCAGTACTTC
CASSFVAGGPQETQYF
>NA|TRBV7-8|TRBJ1-2|NA
TGTGCCAGCAGCTTAGCGGGACGGAATTATGGCTACACCTTC
CASSLAGRNYGYTF
>TRBD2|TRBV10-2|TRBJ2-7|NA
TGCGCCAGCAGGGTACAGCGGGAGTACGAGCAGTACTTC
CASRVQREYEQYF
>NA|TRBV30|TRBJ1-1|NA
TGTGCCTGGAGTGTACTTGGGGCAGGGAGGACTGAAGCTTTCTTT
CAWSVLGAGRTEAFF
>NA|TRBV6-6|TRBJ1-2|NA
TGTGCCAGCAGTTCACGACAGGCCTATGGCTACACCTTC
CASSSRQAYGYTF
>TRBD1|TRBV10-3|TRBJ2-5|NA
TGTGCCATCAAGGGGACAGGGACCCAAGAGACCCAGTACTTC
CAIKGTGTQETQYF
>NA|TRBV2|TRBJ1-2|NA
TGTGCCAGCAGGGATCCACGAGGGCCCTCTAGCTATGGCTACACCTTC
CASRDPRGPSSYGYTF
>TRBD2|TRBV10-3|TRBJ2-2|NA
TGTGCCATCAGGACTAGCGGGTTCCTTAACACCGGGGAGCTGTTTTTT
CAIRTSGFLNTGELFF